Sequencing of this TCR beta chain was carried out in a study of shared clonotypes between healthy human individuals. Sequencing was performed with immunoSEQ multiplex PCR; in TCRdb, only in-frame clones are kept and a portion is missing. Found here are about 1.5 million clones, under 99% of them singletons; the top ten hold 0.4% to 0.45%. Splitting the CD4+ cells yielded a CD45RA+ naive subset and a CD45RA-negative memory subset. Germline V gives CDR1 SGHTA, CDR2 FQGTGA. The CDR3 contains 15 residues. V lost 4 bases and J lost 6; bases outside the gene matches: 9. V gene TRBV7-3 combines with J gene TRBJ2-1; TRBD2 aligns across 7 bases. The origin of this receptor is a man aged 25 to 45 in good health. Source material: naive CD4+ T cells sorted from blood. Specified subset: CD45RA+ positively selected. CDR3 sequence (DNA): TGTGCCAGCAGCTCACCTCAGCGCGGGGGCAATGAGCAGTTCTTC. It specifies CASSSPQRGGNEQFF.